This T cell receptor beta chain was sequenced for a study of blood T cell repertoires in COVID-19. Among Cohort 3 donors, those recovered had two negative PCRs, clearance, or symptom resolution. V was clipped by 5 bases and J by 5 bases; unmatched bases: 6. Looked up from germline, CDR1 is SNHLY and CDR2 is FYNNEI. The CDR3 runs 16 residues. Source study methods: Estimation of nucleated cell counts was performed using reference gene primer amplification. Assay: immunoSEQ multiplex PCR; the TCRdb copy retains only in-frame clones and omits some. Clone size and V and J calls were adopted from that table, with D and trimming inferred from the DNA. The table records about 250,000 clones, just over 85% of them present only once.

Sequencing was carried out using PBMCs or T cells enriched from blood (not recorded which). The genes are TRBV2 and TRBJ2-5; 15 nucleotides agree with TRBD2. This clonotype originated in a man in his forties who had recovered from COVID-19. CDR3 nucleotides: TGTGCCAGCAGTCCCGGGACTAGCGGGGGGCGGGAGACCCAGTACTTC. As protein: CASSPGTSGGRETQYF.